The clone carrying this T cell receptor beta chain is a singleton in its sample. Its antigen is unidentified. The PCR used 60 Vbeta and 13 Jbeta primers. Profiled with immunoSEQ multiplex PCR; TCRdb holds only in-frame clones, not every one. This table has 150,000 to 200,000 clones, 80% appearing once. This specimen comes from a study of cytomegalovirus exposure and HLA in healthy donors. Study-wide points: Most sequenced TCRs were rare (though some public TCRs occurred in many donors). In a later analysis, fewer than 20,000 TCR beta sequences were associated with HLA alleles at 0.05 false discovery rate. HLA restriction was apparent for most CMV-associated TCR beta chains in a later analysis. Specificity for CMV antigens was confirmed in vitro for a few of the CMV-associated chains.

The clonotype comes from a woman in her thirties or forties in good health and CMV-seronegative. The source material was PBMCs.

The CDR3 nucleotides are TGTGCCATCAGGGATCCGACAGGGGACGGTGGGACCCAGTACTTC. Amino acid sequence: CAIRDPTGDGGTQYF. The chain couples TRBV10-3 to TRBJ2-5; TRBD1 aligns across 8 bases. Germline CDR1 ENHRY, CDR2 SYGVKD. V lost 6 bases, J lost 7 bases, and 13 bases stayed unmatched. The CDR3 totals 15 residues.